Each of the 8 T cell receptor beta chains below was sequenced from the same sample in a study of blood T cell repertoires in COVID-19. The protocol was immunoSEQ multiplex PCR, while the TCRdb copy is restricted to in-frame clones and leaves out a portion. The data hold 100,000 to 150,000 clones, with 79% observed a single time. Sequencing used peripheral blood. The receptors here all came from a man aged 40-55 years with active or convalescent COVID-19.

The rearrangement joins TRBV30 to TRBJ1-2, with TRBD1 matching 7 bases. CDR3 length: 13 residues. V shed 4 bases, J shed 3 bases, and the junction held 5 bases outside the gene matches. In germline, CDR1 is GTSNPN, CDR2 SVGIG (reference sequence). The CDR3 here is CAWKNDRDYGYTF. The DNA of the CDR3 is TGTGCCTGGAAAAACGACAGGGACTATGGCTACACCTTC. The full variable domain, rest sourced from reference TRBV30 and TRBJ1-2, is SQTIHQWPATLVQPVGSPLSLECTVEGTSNPNLYWYRQAAGRGLQLLFYSVGIGQISSEVPQNLSASRPQDRQFILSSKKLLLSDSGFYLCAWKNDRDYGYTFGSGTRLTVV.

This clone is a singleton in its sample. The chain has TRBV11-2 and TRBJ2-3; D is unresolved. Germline-derived CDR1 and CDR2 are SGHAT and FQNNGV. Trimming stripped 4 bases from V and 3 bases from J, with 17 bases between. This CDR3 is 16 amino acids long. The CDR3 spells CASSSTPDTRTDTQYF. The CDR3 DNA sequence: TGTGCCAGCAGCTCTACCCCAGATACGCGGACAGATACGCAGTATTTT.

V gene TRBV19 combines with J gene TRBJ2-1; no reliable D call. Trimming removed 6 bases at V and 10 bases at J, with 13 bases between. Germline CDR1 and CDR2: LNHDA and SQIVND (reference sequence). The CDR3 runs to 12 residues. CDR3 protein: CASRAATREQFF. In DNA form, the CDR3 reads TGTGCCAGTAGAGCCGCCACGCGGGAGCAGTTCTTC.

The rearrangement links TRBV11-2 to TRBJ2-5, with D uncertain. CDR1 and CDR2 from the germline V gene are SGHAT and FQNNGV. The CDR3 runs to 15 residues. V gave up 5 bases and J gave up 3 bases, with 16 bases separating them. The CDR3 protein is CASSKPWQKEETQYF. DNA for the CDR3: TGTGCCAGCAGCAAACCCTGGCAAAAAGAAGAGACCCAGTACTTC.

The CDR3 bases are TGTGCCAGCAGCTTAGATCAGAACACTGAAGCTTTCTTT. Translation gives CASSLDQNTEAFF. The V gene is TRBV11-1, the J gene TRBJ1-1; D is ambiguous. The germline V gene has CDR1 SGHAT and CDR2 FQDESV (reference sequence). V lost 1 base and J 1 base, leaving 4 bases between the germline ends. This CDR3 has 13 residues.

The rearrangement links TRBV19 to TRBJ2-1; possible D gene TRBD1, 5 bases. Trimming removed 4 bases from V and 2 bases from J, with 12 bases in between. The CDR3 is 15 residues long. Germline CDR1 is LNHDA and CDR2 is SQIVND (reference sequence). CDR3 sequence (DNA): TGTGCCAGTAGTACCACGCAGACAGCCTACAATGAGCAGTTCTTC. It yields the protein CASSTTQTAYNEQFF.

J is TRBJ2-7 and V is TRBV6-2 or TRBV6-3, with 8 positions matching TRBD2. After removal of 2 bases from V and 2 bases from J, the junction contained 8 bases not matched to a gene. This CDR3 region has 16 residues. Germline V gene data show CDR1 as MNHEY and CDR2 as SVGEGT. This CDR3 reads CASSYGGTGGPYEQYF. In DNA form, the CDR3 reads TGTGCCAGCAGTTACGGAGGAACGGGAGGGCCCTACGAGCAGTACTTC.

The CDR3 nucleotides read TGTGCCAGCAGCCGAACACAGGGTTCGAGCGGCTACACCTTC. Amino acids: CASSRTQGSSGYTF. The chain joins TRBV6-5 to TRBJ1-2, with a tentative D call TRBD1 (6 bases). V was trimmed by 6 bases and J by 8 bases, leaving 19 bases between them. This CDR3 contains 14 residues. Germline V gene sequence: CDR1 MNHEY, CDR2 SVGAGI.